This TCR beta chain emerged from a study of Ad26.COV2.S vaccination and SARS-CoV-2 variants (TCRdb year 2021). For the wider study: Vaccine-arm donors were drawn from COV1001, a multicentre, randomized, double-blind, placebo-controlled phase I-IIa trial of Ad26.COV2.S in healthy adults. Ad26.COV2.S was given intramuscularly at 5x10^10 or 1x10^11 viral particles, as a single shot or as two shots 56 days apart. Sequencing of the TCRbeta repertoire served to evaluate the specificity and breadth of SARS-CoV-2-reactive T cell receptors following Ad26.COV2.S vaccination. A total of approximately 30 samples were included in the TCR-sequenced set, comprising some 20 Ad26.COV2.S vaccine recipients, 5 placebo recipients and 8 SARS-CoV-2 convalescent individuals. Trial participants were randomized into five groups of five: low-dose or high-dose Ad26.COV2.S given once or twice, or placebo on both occasions. Investigators did not know the trial group allocation while performing experiments and assessing outcomes.

General conclusions and limits of the study: The authors noted that total T cell responses may have been underestimated by the TCR breadth and depth analyses. After vaccination, substantial breadth of spike-specific CD8+ and CD4+ T cell responses was reported. Comparing responses between vaccine doses or regimens was not something the study was powered to do. Spike-specific TCR breadth was higher in Ad26.COV2.S recipients than in placebo recipients (P = 0.0014). Vaccine and placebo recipients had comparable non-spike TCR breadth, which fits with the vaccine containing only spike.

The immunoSEQ Assay was used to sequence TCRbeta CDR3 regions. After extraction, genomic DNA underwent amplification by bias-controlled multiplex PCR, followed by high-throughput sequencing. The authors' analysis ran thus. Collapsing and filtering of sequences were performed to quantify the absolute abundance of each unique TCRbeta CDR3 region. T cell fraction was estimated by normalization of TCRbeta template counts to usable DNA, with usable DNA being measured through amplification of reference genes present in all nucleated cells. Repertoire TCRs were annotated as SARS-CoV-2-specific when V gene, CDR3 amino acid sequence and J gene were exactly matched to a known reactive TCR set. MIRA supplied the reference SARS-CoV-2 TCR set, which was filtered for enrichment in COVID-19-positive ImmuneCODE repertoires so that public or cross-reactive TCRs were removed. Drawing on the MIRA antigens, annotated TCRs were analysed further at the level of specific ORF or position within ORF. Breadth was defined as annotated unique rearrangements over total unique productive rearrangements; depth was the summed frequency of those rearrangements. Two-sided Wilcoxon rank-sum tests were used to compare TCR breadth between groups. Entries here come from immuneACCESS through TCRdb and include only in-frame sequences with V and J called. Some clones fail to appear in such tables; in the studies checked, an unresolved V gene covers under half of the shortfall, and the cause of the remainder is unknown. V, J and clone size derive from that table, while D and trimming were established from the DNA sequence. The sample table contains a few hundred thousand clones; only one count was recorded for 70% to 90% of them. The top ten constitute 1.9% of the sample.

Remarks on this clone: Its antigen is currently not known. Base qualities are not at hand, and no much larger clone is one base apart.

What the treatment or condition label conveys for this sample: approximately 18 received Ad26.COV2.S at low or high dose, single or two shots; 5 received placebo; per-sample allocation not given. For vaccine and placebo recipients, the sequenced repertoires came from samples collected on day 63 after the first injection. Between 29 July and 7 August 2020, Cohort 1b enrolled 25 adults aged 18-55 years at one site in Boston, USA. Ad26.COV2.S consisted of a replication-incompetent adenovirus type 26 vector by which a prefusion-stabilized SARS-CoV-2 spike protein from the original Wuhan strain was expressed. From the cysteine through the phenylalanine, the CDR3 covers 17 amino acids. The entry retains the CDR3 DNA only, 51 bases that are in frame from base 1. CDR1 and CDR2 are drawn from the germline V gene (reference sequence): LGHDT, YNNKEL. Relative to germline, V is missing 4 bases and J is missing 3 bases, with 13 bases of the junction outside any gene match.

This TCR was recovered from a person between 18 and 59 years old who received the Ad26.COV2.S COVID-19 vaccine or a placebo. The sequence is built from TRBV3-1 (or the pseudogene TRBV3-2) and TRBJ2-7; the central 9 bases match TRBD2. The specimen comprised peripheral blood, sampled in a trial of Ad26.COV2.S vaccine versus placebo. The encoded CDR3 is CASSPFSTSGTYYEQYF. The DNA sequence follows: TGTGCCAGCAGCCCCTTCTCGACTAGCGGAACATACTACGAGCAGTACTTC.